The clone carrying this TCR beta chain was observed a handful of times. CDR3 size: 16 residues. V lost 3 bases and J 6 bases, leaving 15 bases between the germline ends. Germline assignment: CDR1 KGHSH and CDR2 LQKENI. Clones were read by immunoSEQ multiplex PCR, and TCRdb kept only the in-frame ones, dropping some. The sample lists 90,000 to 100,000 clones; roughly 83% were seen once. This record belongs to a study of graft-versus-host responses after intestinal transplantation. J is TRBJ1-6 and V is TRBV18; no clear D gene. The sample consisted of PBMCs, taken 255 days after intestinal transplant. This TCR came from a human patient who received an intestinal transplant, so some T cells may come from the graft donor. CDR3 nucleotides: TGTGCCAGCTCACCTCTACCGGGGTCTGGTAATTCACCCCTCCACTTT. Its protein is CASSPLPGSGNSPLHF.